The present T cell receptor (beta chain) was sequenced within a study of cytomegalovirus exposure and HLA in healthy donors. Points from the study as a whole: A few CMV-associated chains proved CMV antigen-specific in vitro. Fewer N-insertions than the approximately 680-donor mean were reportedly shown by an Asian-associated ancestry cluster in a later analysis. Some V segments (TRBV6-2 and TRBV6-3 among them) were excluded as indistinguishable.

CDR1 and CDR2 from the germline V gene are SGHRS and YFSETQ. The J segment lost 4 bases and the V segment lost 4 bases, leaving 10 bases of the junction unmatched. The CDR3 has 16 residues. The PCR had 60 Vbeta and 13 Jbeta primers. Assay: immunoSEQ multiplex PCR; the TCRdb copy retains only in-frame clones and omits some. The sample shows 95,000 to 150,000 clones, about 80% of them seen only once. In its sample, this clone was seen a few times. Its antigen is unidentified. V usage is TRBV5-1 and J usage is TRBJ2-2, with TRBD1 matching over 7 bases. The receptor's source is a woman in her forties or fifties in good health and CMV-seronegative. The sequenced sample consisted of PBMCs. Here the CDR3 reads CASSPGQARSTGELFF. CDR3 in DNA: TGCGCCAGCAGCCCCGGACAGGCACGGAGCACCGGGGAGCTGTTTTTT.